This T cell receptor (beta chain) came from a study of long-term antiretroviral therapy in people with HIV. Turning to this clone: Its antigen is as yet unknown.

Trimming took 4 bases from V and 6 from J, leaving 14 bases between them. The length of the CDR3 is 14 residues. CDR1 and CDR2 (germline): SGHTA, FQGTGA. Investigators performed immunoSEQ version v3.0 at survey level. Sequencing used immunoSEQ multiplex PCR; TCRdb keeps in-frame clones, though not all of them. The data show tens of thousands of clones, roughly 85% seen once. Study outcomes and limitations: The range of CDR3 lengths in HIV repertoires proved narrower than that found in controls. Adherence to ART, viral resistance and therapy changes lacked any data.

Material: unsorted PBMCs, obtained 2.3 years after starting antiretroviral therapy. The chain links TRBV7-3 to TRBJ2-3; no clear D gene. This clonotype was obtained from a man aged 40-49 years with HIV. CDR3 residues: CASSSGPPRDTQYF. The DNA of the CDR3 is TGTGCCAGCAGCTCCGGACCGCCTCGGGATACGCAGTATTTT.